This T cell receptor (beta chain) stems from a study of CD8+CD57+ T cells in acquired aplastic anemia. Study results and limitations: In common between the patients and the controls were approximately 28 CD8+ CDR3 sequences.

With regard to this clonotype: The antigen remains unidentified.

The CDR3 is 19 residues long. The V and J ends lost 6 bases and 1 base, in that order; junction bases with no gene match: 14. CD8+CD57+ cell expansion had been shown by flow cytometry in patients chosen for sequencing. Each of the patients presented with severe acquired aplastic anemia. Template material for TCR beta VDJ and CDR3 profiling consisted of genomic DNA. One entry per CDR3 protein results from TCRdb running MiXCR on the reads. The sample yields about 120,000 distinct CDR3 sequences, under 60% seen once. Sequencing was carried out using sorted CD4+, CD8+, or CD8+CD57+ T cells (not recorded which) from PBMCs. The genes are TRBV12-3 or TRBV12-4 and TRBJ2-1; the match to TRBD2 covers 11 bases. The receptor comes from a human donor with aplastic anemia. The CDR3 loop is CASRLNSGGARGSYNEQFF. The CDR3 DNA is TGTGCCAGCAGACTAAATAGCGGGGGGGCCCGTGGGTCCTACAATGAGCAGTTCTTC.